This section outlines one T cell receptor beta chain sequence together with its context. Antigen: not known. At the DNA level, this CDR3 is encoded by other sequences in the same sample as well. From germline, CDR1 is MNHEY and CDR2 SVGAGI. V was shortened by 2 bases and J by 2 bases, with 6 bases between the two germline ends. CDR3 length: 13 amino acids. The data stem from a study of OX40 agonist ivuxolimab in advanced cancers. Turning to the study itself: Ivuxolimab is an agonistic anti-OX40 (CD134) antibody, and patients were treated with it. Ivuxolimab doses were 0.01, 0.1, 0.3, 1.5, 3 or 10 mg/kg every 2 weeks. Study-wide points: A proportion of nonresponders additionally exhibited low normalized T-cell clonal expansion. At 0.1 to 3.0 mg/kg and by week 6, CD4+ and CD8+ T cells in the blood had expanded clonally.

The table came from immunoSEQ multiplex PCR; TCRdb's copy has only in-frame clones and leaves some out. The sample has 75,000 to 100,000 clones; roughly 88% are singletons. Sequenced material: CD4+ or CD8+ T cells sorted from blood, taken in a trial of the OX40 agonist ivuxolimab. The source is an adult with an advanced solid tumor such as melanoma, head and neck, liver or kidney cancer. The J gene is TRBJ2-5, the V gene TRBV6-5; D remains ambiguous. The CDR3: CASSYGGQETQYF. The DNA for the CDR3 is TGTGCCAGCAGTTACGGCGGACAAGAGACCCAGTACTTC.